Shown below are 8 T cell receptor beta chains from a single sample sequenced in a study of blood T cell repertoires in COVID-19. Some clones are missing from TCRdb's copy, which holds only in-frame ones; the method was immunoSEQ multiplex PCR. Of more than 11,000 clones listed, approximately 87% were seen once; the top ten hold 15% to 20%. Sequenced input: peripheral blood. The receptors stem from a man aged 40-50 years with active or convalescent COVID-19.

The chain is built from TRBV27 and TRBJ1-2, with no clear D. The ends were cut back, 1 base at V and 3 bases at J, with 12 bases in the middle. CDR3 size: 15 residues. Germline-derived CDR1 and CDR2 are MNHEY and SMNVEV (reference sequence). The CDR3 loop is CASSLLSGSDYGYTF. The CDR3 DNA sequence: TGTGCCAGCAGTTTATTGTCGGGGAGCGACTATGGCTACACCTTC.

This chain joins TRBV7-9 and TRBJ2-5; 8 positions match TRBD1. CDR1 is SEHNR, CDR2 FQNEAQ, per germline (reference sequence). CDR3 length equals 15 residues. With 4 bases clipped from V and 4 bases from J, the junction kept 8 bases outside the gene matches. The CDR3 protein is CASSSGMTGAETQYF. Here the CDR3 DNA reads TGTGCCAGCAGCTCTGGGATGACAGGGGCAGAGACCCAGTACTTC.

The gene calls are TRBV4-3 and TRBJ2-7, with D hard to call. CDR3 size: 15 residues. Germline assignment: CDR1 LGHNA and CDR2 YSLEER. V dropped 1 base and J dropped 3 bases, with 13 bases sitting between them. The CDR3 sequence: CASSQGTGPIYEQYF. Here the CDR3 DNA reads TGCGCCAGCAGCCAAGGAACTGGGCCCATCTACGAGCAGTACTTC.

The V and J genes are TRBV27 and TRBJ2-7; D not certain. Trimming pared 0 bases from V and 3 bases from J, leaving 6 bases between. The CDR3 covers 13 residues. Germline V lookup: CDR1 MNHEY, CDR2 SMNVEV (reference sequence). Here the CDR3 DNA reads TGTGCCAGCAGTTTATCTACTCTCTACGAGCAGTACTTC. Protein: CASSLSTLYEQYF.

This chain joins TRBV6-5 and TRBJ1-5; weak D call: TRBD1 (6 bases). Per the germline V gene, CDR1 is MNHEY and CDR2 is SVGAGI. Trimming removed 4 bases at V and 2 bases at J, with 12 bases between. The CDR3 length is 15 residues. CDR3 sequence (DNA): TGTGCCAGCAGTTCAGGGGCGGGGGGCAATCAGCCCCAGCATTTT. Translating it yields CASSSGAGGNQPQHF.

The chain has TRBV10-3 and TRBJ2-1; 7 bases map to TRBD2. Losses at the gene ends were 0 bases for V and 4 bases for J; bases not matched to a gene: 6. The germline CDR1 and CDR2 sequences are ENHRY and SYGVKD. The CDR3 extends over 16 amino acids. CDR3 sequence (DNA): TGTGCCATCAGTGAGTCGAGGCTAGCGGATTACAATGAGCAGTTCTTC. Protein sequence: CAISESRLADYNEQFF.

The chain uses TRBV3-1 (or the pseudogene TRBV3-2) and TRBJ2-3; possible D gene TRBD1, 5 bases. Trimming removed 1 base at V and 6 bases at J, with 11 bases between. Germline V gene lookup returns CDR1 LGHDT and CDR2 YNNKEL (reference sequence). The CDR3 extends over 14 amino acids. The DNA for the CDR3 is TGTGCCAGCAGCCAAGCAGGGCTTTGGGATACGCAGTATTTT. Its translation: CASSQAGLWDTQYF.

Details on this clone: The same CDR3 also results from other DNA sequences found in this sample. V gene TRBV12-3 or TRBV12-4 combines with J gene TRBJ2-2; D gene ambiguous. CDR3 length: 11 residues. Trimming took off 3 bases at V and 8 bases at J, with 4 bases between the two ends. CDR3 loop: CASSFIGELFF. Written as DNA, the CDR3 is TGTGCCAGCAGTTTTATAGGGGAGCTGTTTTTT.